Listed below are T cell receptor beta chains from one sample, sequenced in a study of response to subunit inactivated influenza vaccine. TCRdb reprocessed the RT-PCR reads with MiXCR, giving one entry per CDR3 protein. This sample has about 500,000 distinct CDR3 sequences, with 16% found just once. Specimen: CD4+ T cells sorted from PBMCs, collected 23 to 25 months after vaccination. The receptors were sampled from a man aged 50 to 69 who received an inactivated influenza vaccine. Both conserved end residues are part of each CDR3. The D gene is left open where the match is weak. Clone size is stated in some rows and not others, as once, few, many or a class when expanded.

V gene	D gene	J gene	clone size	CDR3 protein	CDR3 DNA
TRBV7-9	.	TRBJ2-1	few	CASSLVGRLYNEQFF	TGTGCCAGCAGCTTAGTAGGGCGCCTCTACAATGAGCAGTTCTTC
TRBV28	TRBD1	TRBJ2-5	.	CASSLVGDRVETQYF	TGTGCCAGCAGTTTAGTTGGGGACAGGGTGGAGACCCAGTACTTC
TRBV5-6	.	TRBJ1-2	.	CASSLQGITPNYGYTF	TGTGCCAGCAGCTTGCAAGGGATAACCCCTAACTATGGCTACACCTTC
TRBV5-1	TRBD2	TRBJ2-5	.	CVSSWTSGGLEETQYF	TGCGTCAGCAGCTGGACTAGCGGAGGCCTGGAAGAGACCCAGTACTTC
TRBV4-3	TRBD1	TRBJ2-3	many	CASSQDLTLGQATADTQYF	TGCGCCAGCAGCCAAGATTTGACCCTGGGACAGGCGACGGCAGATACGCAGTATTTT
TRBV30	.	TRBJ2-2	few	CAWTSRNTGELFF	TGTGCCTGGACGAGCAGAAACACCGGGGAGCTGTTTTTT
TRBV5-5	TRBD2	TRBJ2-5	.	CASSFAGGGETQYF	TGTGCCAGCAGCTTCGCCGGGGGAGGGGAGACCCAGTACTTC
TRBV12-3/TRBV12-4	.	TRBJ1-6	many	CASRELDPGPLHF	TGTGCCAGCAGGGAACTTGACCCAGGACCCCTCCACTTT
TRBV3-1	.	TRBJ1-5	many	CASSQDLAGQPQHF	TGTGCCAGCAGCCAAGATTTAGCTGGACAGCCCCAGCATTTT
TRBV28	.	TRBJ2-5	.	CASSTWETQYF	TGTGCCAGCAGTACATGGGAGACCCAGTACTTC
TRBV20-1	TRBD1	TRBJ2-2	.	CSARRRHSPGQGADTGELFF	TGCAGTGCTAGACGCCGGCACTCGCCTGGACAGGGGGCGGACACCGGGGAGCTGTTTTTT
TRBV20-1	.	TRBJ1-4	few	CSALGTLEKLFF	TGCAGTGCACTTGGGACACTTGAAAAACTGTTTTTT
TRBV29-1	.	TRBJ1-1	.	CSVDPDSEAFF	TGCAGCGTTGATCCGGACAGTGAAGCTTTCTTT
TRBV5-1	.	TRBJ1-6	.	CASSSGRGLSPLHF	TGCGCCAGCAGCTCGGGACGGGGGCTTTCACCCCTCCACTTT
TRBV5-1	TRBD2	TRBJ2-3	few	CASSLFGASGTSSTDTQYF	TGCGCCAGCAGCTTATTTGGAGCTAGCGGGACCTCTAGCACAGATACGCAGTATTTT
TRBV5-6	TRBD2	TRBJ2-2	.	CASSYGGEAAGELFF	TGTGCCAGCAGTTATGGGGGGGAGGCCGCCGGGGAGCTGTTTTTT
TRBV28	.	TRBJ2-1	once	CASSSPSWHNEQFF	TGTGCCAGCAGTTCCCCCTCATGGCACAATGAGCAGTTCTTC
TRBV7-9	TRBD1	TRBJ2-7	few	CASSLDRTGDNEQYF	TGTGCCAGCAGCTTGGACCGGACAGGGGACAACGAGCAGTACTTC
TRBV9	.	TRBJ2-1	.	CASSGGLGHNEQFF	TGTGCCAGCAGCGGGGGATTGGGCCACAATGAGCAGTTCTTC
TRBV7-2	.	TRBJ1-1	once	CASSMGRWGITEAFF	TGTGCCAGCAGCATGGGACGTTGGGGGATCACTGAAGCTTTCTTT
TRBV5-6	TRBD2	TRBJ2-7	.	CASSVSGRLYEQYF	TGTGCCAGCAGCGTTAGCGGGAGACTCTACGAGCAGTACTTC
TRBV24-1	.	TRBJ2-2	.	CATSDFGTNTGELFF	TGTGCCACCAGTGATTTTGGGACGAACACCGGGGAGCTGTTTTTT
TRBV28	.	TRBJ1-5	.	CASSLPRQPQHF	TGTGCCAGCAGTTTACCGCGTCAGCCCCAGCATTTT
TRBV12-3/TRBV12-4	.	TRBJ2-1	.	CASSGDRRNEQFF	TGTGCCAGCAGTGGGGACCGGAGGAATGAGCAGTTCTTC
TRBV5-1	.	TRBJ2-2	.	CASSLQANANTGELFF	TGCGCCAGCAGCTTGCAGGCAAACGCGAACACCGGGGAGCTGTTTTTT
TRBV12-3/TRBV12-4	TRBD1	TRBJ2-7	few	CASSRTGGFYEQYF	TGTGCCAGCAGCCGGACAGGGGGCTTCTACGAGCAGTACTTC
TRBV3-1	.	TRBJ1-2	many	CASSRNREGYGYTF	TGTGCCAGCAGCCGCAACCGGGAAGGCTATGGCTACACCTTC
TRBV3-1	TRBD1	TRBJ2-1	.	CASRPKKQGDEQFF	TGTGCCAGCAGACCCAAAAAACAGGGGGATGAGCAGTTCTTC
TRBV3-1	TRBD2	TRBJ2-5	few	CASSPIAGAFQETQYF	TGTGCCAGCAGCCCTATAGCGGGAGCTTTCCAAGAGACCCAGTACTTC
TRBV28	.	TRBJ1-5	many	CASAGDSNQPQHF	TGTGCCAGCGCAGGAGATAGCAATCAGCCCCAGCATTTT
TRBV12-3/TRBV12-4	.	TRBJ1-2	many	CASSQGPGVSGYTF	TGTGCCAGCAGTCAGGGACCAGGGGTCTCTGGCTACACCTTC
TRBV7-2	.	TRBJ1-5	.	CASSFTGTGNQPQHF	TGTGCCAGCAGCTTCACCGGGACGGGCAATCAGCCCCAGCATTTT
TRBV15	TRBD2	TRBJ2-1	.	CATSRDPKLAGGGQFF	TGTGCCACCAGCAGAGATCCCAAGTTAGCGGGAGGTGGACAGTTCTTC
TRBV29-1	TRBD1	TRBJ2-1	few	CSVADRLYNEQFF	TGCAGCGTCGCGGACAGGCTCTACAATGAGCAGTTCTTC
TRBV10-3	.	TRBJ2-3	few	CAISERGATDTQYF	TGTGCCATCAGTGAGCGGGGGGCCACAGATACGCAGTATTTT
TRBV11-1	.	TRBJ1-5	few	CASSLVAPQGSSSNQPQHF	TGTGCCAGCAGCTTAGTTGCCCCCCAGGGAAGTTCGAGCAATCAGCCCCAGCATTTT
TRBV6-1	.	TRBJ2-2	once	CASSEGGNTGELFF	TGTGCCAGCAGTGAAGGGGGGAACACCGGGGAGCTGTTTTTT
TRBV5-1	.	TRBJ2-7	few	CASSLEHLNEQYF	TGCGCCAGCAGCTTGGAGCACCTCAACGAGCAGTACTTC
TRBV6-2/TRBV6-3	TRBD1	TRBJ2-1	few	CASSPQGKTYNEQFF	TGTGCCAGCAGTCCACAGGGGAAGACCTACAATGAGCAGTTCTTC
TRBV6-1	TRBD1	TRBJ1-1	.	CATKWRGPGSTEAFF	TGTGCCACCAAGTGGAGGGGGCCAGGAAGCACTGAAGCTTTCTTT
TRBV20-1	.	TRBJ1-5	.	CSARDPTGIQPQHF	TGCAGTGCTAGAGATCCGACAGGCATACAGCCCCAGCATTTT
TRBV29-1	TRBD2	TRBJ2-7	few	CSVRWTSGGTYEQYF	TGCAGCGTTCGCTGGACTAGCGGAGGCACCTACGAGCAGTACTTC
TRBV4-3	.	TRBJ1-1	few	CASSQGTVATEAFF	TGCGCCAGCAGCCAAGGGACAGTGGCGACTGAAGCTTTCTTT
TRBV20-1	TRBD1	TRBJ2-3	.	CSARENRGRSTDTQYF	TGCAGTGCTAGGGAAAACAGGGGGCGTAGCACAGATACGCAGTATTTT
TRBV12-3/TRBV12-4	TRBD1	TRBJ2-7	.	CASSPSPGQGAEQYF	TGTGCCAGCAGTCCCAGCCCGGGACAGGGAGCCGAGCAGTACTTC